This T cell receptor beta chain stems from a study of shared clonotypes between healthy human individuals. Broader study findings: Sampling used blood alone; tissue repertoires probably differ. Naive subsets, compared against memory subsets, generally had larger estimated richness values.

Trimming cost V 6 bases and J 5 bases, with 9 bases left between them. This CDR3 is built from 12 residues. Germline values: CDR1 MDHEN, CDR2 SYDVKM. On this clone: The antigen is undetermined.

The method was immunoSEQ multiplex PCR; TCRdb's version includes in-frame clones alone and lacks a portion of them. The sample contains just over 2,000,000 clones, 90% to 95% of which appear only once. Partitioning of CD4+ cells yielded a CD45RA+ naive subset and a CD45RA-negative memory subset. The chain combines TRBV28 with TRBJ2-3; a possible D gene is TRBD1 (5 bases). The clonotype originates from a young man in good health. What was sequenced was naive CD4+ T cells sorted from blood. The subset is: CD45RA+ positively selected. The CDR3 spells CASSSGLDTQYF. CDR3 DNA sequence: TGTGCCAGCAGCTCAGGGTTAGATACGCAGTATTTT.